This is a list of T cell receptor beta chains from one sample in a study of shared T cell receptors in the human thymus. Profiling relied on immunoSEQ multiplex PCR, and the TCRdb table lists in-frame clones only, not all of them. The sample contains hundreds of thousands of clones, roughly 94% of which appear only once. Source material: thymocytes. Receptors were obtained from a human donor. The CDR3 runs from the conserved cysteine through the conserved F or W. Fields, in order: CDR3 length, D gene, clone size, V gene, J gene, CDR3 protein, CDR3 DNA. D genes are given only for firm matches. The size field is filled for only some rows; it gives once, few, many or a size class.

cdr3_length: 15
d_call: -
clone_size: -
v_call: TRBV5-1
j_call: TRBJ2-7
cdr3_aa: CASSHPDGKFYEQYF
cdr3_nt: TGCGCCAGCAGCCACCCCGACGGGAAATTCTACGAGCAGTACTTC

cdr3_length: 15
d_call: TRBD1
clone_size: few
v_call: TRBV19
j_call: TRBJ1-5
cdr3_aa: CASSSDRDGNQPQHF
cdr3_nt: TGTGCCAGTAGTAGCGACAGGGATGGCAATCAGCCCCAGCATTTT

cdr3_length: 19
d_call: TRBD2
clone_size: once
v_call: TRBV9
j_call: TRBJ2-5
cdr3_aa: CASSPPTSGRAPTQETQYF
cdr3_nt: TGTGCCAGCAGCCCTCCGACTAGCGGGAGGGCCCCCACCCAAGAGACCCAGTACTTC

cdr3_length: 13
d_call: -
clone_size: -
v_call: TRBV7-2
j_call: TRBJ1-5
cdr3_aa: CASSWSGVQPQHF
cdr3_nt: TGTGCCAGCAGCTGGTCAGGGGTCCAGCCCCAGCATTTT

cdr3_length: 15
d_call: -
clone_size: -
v_call: TRBV21-1
j_call: TRBJ2-7
cdr3_aa: CASRRTGHLFYEQYF
cdr3_nt: TGTGCCAGCCGCCGAACGGGACACCTCTTCTACGAGCAGTACTTC

cdr3_length: 16
d_call: -
clone_size: -
v_call: TRBV5-1
j_call: TRBJ2-3
cdr3_aa: CASSLARQGFTDTQYF
cdr3_nt: TGCGCCAGCAGCTTGGCCCGGCAGGGATTCACAGATACGCAGTATTTT

cdr3_length: 16
d_call: TRBD2
clone_size: -
v_call: TRBV7-8
j_call: TRBJ2-3
cdr3_aa: CASSPRPSGITDTQYF
cdr3_nt: TGTGCCAGCAGCCCTAGACCTAGCGGGATCACAGATACGCAGTATTTT

cdr3_length: 17
d_call: TRBD1
clone_size: once
v_call: TRBV11-3
j_call: TRBJ1-2
cdr3_aa: CASSKRPGTGVEEGYTF
cdr3_nt: TGTGCCAGCAGCAAAAGGCCAGGGACAGGGGTTGAGGAAGGCTACACCTTC

cdr3_length: 19
d_call: -
clone_size: -
v_call: TRBV15
j_call: TRBJ2-5
cdr3_aa: CATSRVPFNRDLTKETQYF
cdr3_nt: TGTGCCACCAGCAGAGTTCCGTTCAACAGGGACCTCACGAAAGAGACCCAGTACTTC

cdr3_length: 14
d_call: -
clone_size: -
v_call: TRBV19
j_call: TRBJ1-1
cdr3_aa: CASRSWRRNTEAFF
cdr3_nt: TGTGCCAGTAGAAGTTGGCGGAGGAACACTGAAGCTTTCTTT

cdr3_length: 16
d_call: TRBD1
clone_size: once
v_call: TRBV28
j_call: TRBJ2-7
cdr3_aa: CASSFGGRDRVYEQYF
cdr3_nt: TGTGCCAGCAGTTTTGGGGGACGCGACAGGGTCTACGAGCAGTACTTC

cdr3_length: 13
d_call: -
clone_size: -
v_call: TRBV29-1
j_call: TRBJ1-2
cdr3_aa: CSYTGTSNYGYTF
cdr3_nt: TGCAGTTATACCGGGACATCAAACTATGGCTACACCTTC

cdr3_length: 14
d_call: TRBD1
clone_size: -
v_call: TRBV18
j_call: TRBJ2-6
cdr3_aa: CAGQEGARANVLTF
cdr3_nt: TGTGCCGGCCAAGAGGGGGCGCGGGCCAACGTCCTGACTTTC

cdr3_length: 16
d_call: TRBD2
clone_size: -
v_call: TRBV11-2
j_call: TRBJ2-3
cdr3_aa: CASSLGLAGTTDTQYF
cdr3_nt: TGTGCCAGCAGCTTAGGCTTAGCGGGTACCACAGATACGCAGTATTTT

cdr3_length: 16
d_call: -
clone_size: few
v_call: TRBV15
j_call: TRBJ2-7
cdr3_aa: CATSRGRDGVYYEQYF
cdr3_nt: TGTGCCACCAGCAGGGGCCGGGACGGCGTATACTACGAGCAGTACTTC

cdr3_length: 14
d_call: -
clone_size: -
v_call: TRBV9
j_call: TRBJ2-3
cdr3_aa: CASSVRPSTDTQYF
cdr3_nt: TGTGCCAGCAGCGTCCGGCCTAGCACAGATACGCAGTATTTT

cdr3_length: 18
d_call: TRBD2
clone_size: -
v_call: TRBV18
j_call: TRBJ2-3
cdr3_aa: CASSSGTSVRRGTDTQYF
cdr3_nt: TGTGCCAGCTCAAGCGGGACTAGCGTTCGAAGGGGCACAGATACGCAGTATTTT

cdr3_length: 16
d_call: -
clone_size: -
v_call: TRBV11-3
j_call: TRBJ2-1
cdr3_aa: CASSQHPPGTINEQFF
cdr3_nt: TGTGCCAGCTCCCAACACCCGCCCGGGACAATCAATGAGCAGTTCTTC

cdr3_length: 14
d_call: -
clone_size: once
v_call: TRBV19
j_call: TRBJ2-5
cdr3_aa: CASSIVGRQGTQYF
cdr3_nt: TGTGCCAGTAGTATTGTAGGACGCCAAGGGACCCAGTACTTC

cdr3_length: 14
d_call: TRBD1
clone_size: -
v_call: TRBV5-1
j_call: TRBJ2-7
cdr3_aa: CASGRDRAPYEQYF
cdr3_nt: TGCGCCAGCGGCCGGGACAGGGCCCCCTACGAGCAGTACTTC

cdr3_length: 14
d_call: -
clone_size: -
v_call: TRBV27
j_call: TRBJ1-2
cdr3_aa: CASSLAQRNYGYTF
cdr3_nt: TGTGCCAGCAGTTTAGCGCAGAGGAACTATGGCTACACCTTC

cdr3_length: 14
d_call: TRBD1
clone_size: once
v_call: TRBV6-1
j_call: TRBJ2-7
cdr3_aa: CASRPRTGGYEQYF
cdr3_nt: TGTGCCAGCAGACCGAGGACAGGGGGCTACGAGCAGTACTTC

cdr3_length: 18
d_call: TRBD2
clone_size: -
v_call: TRBV23-1
j_call: TRBJ2-1
cdr3_aa: CASSHGGNSGSSYNEQFF
cdr3_nt: TGCGCCAGCAGTCACGGGGGTAATAGCGGGAGCTCCTACAATGAGCAGTTCTTC

cdr3_length: 15
d_call: -
clone_size: -
v_call: TRBV15
j_call: TRBJ1-3
cdr3_aa: CATSRHSRSGNTIYF
cdr3_nt: TGTGCCACCAGCAGACACAGCCGCTCTGGAAACACCATATATTTT